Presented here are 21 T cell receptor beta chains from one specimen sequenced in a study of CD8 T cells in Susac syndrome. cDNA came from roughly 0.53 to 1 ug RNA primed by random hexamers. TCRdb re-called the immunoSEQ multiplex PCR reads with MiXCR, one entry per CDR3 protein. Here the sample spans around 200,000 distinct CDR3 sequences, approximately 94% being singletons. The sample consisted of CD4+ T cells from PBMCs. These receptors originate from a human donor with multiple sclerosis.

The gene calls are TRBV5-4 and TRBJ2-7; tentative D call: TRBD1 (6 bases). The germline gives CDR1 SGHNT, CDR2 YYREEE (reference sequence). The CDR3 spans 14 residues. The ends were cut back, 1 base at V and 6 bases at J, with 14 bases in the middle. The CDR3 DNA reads TGTGCCAGCAGCTTGCCGACAGGTTCGGTCGAGCAGTACTTC. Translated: CASSLPTGSVEQYF.

The CDR3 bases are TGTGCCAGCAGCCGCCCGGACAGCTACAATGAGCAGTTCTTC. This sequence encodes CASSRPDSYNEQFF. The rearrangement uses TRBV11-2 and TRBJ2-1; D possibly corresponds to TRBD1 (6 bases). This CDR3 has 14 residues. CDR1 is SGHAT, CDR2 FQNNGV, per germline. The V end was cut by 5 bases, the J end by 3 bases, with 11 bases between.

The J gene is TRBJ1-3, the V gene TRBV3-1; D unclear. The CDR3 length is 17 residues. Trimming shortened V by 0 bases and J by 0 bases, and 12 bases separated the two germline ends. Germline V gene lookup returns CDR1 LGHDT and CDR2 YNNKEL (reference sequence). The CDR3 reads CASSQDDGGYSGNTIYF. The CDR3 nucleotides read TGTGCCAGCAGCCAAGATGACGGCGGATACTCTGGAAACACCATATATTTT.

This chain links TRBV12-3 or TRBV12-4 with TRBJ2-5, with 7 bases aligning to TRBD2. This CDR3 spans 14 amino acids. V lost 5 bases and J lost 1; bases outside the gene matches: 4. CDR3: CASSPRLAQETQYF. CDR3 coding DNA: TGTGCCAGCAGTCCTAGACTAGCCCAAGAGACCCAGTACTTC.

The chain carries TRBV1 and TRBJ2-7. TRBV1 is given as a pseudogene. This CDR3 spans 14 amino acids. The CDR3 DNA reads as TGCACCAGCAGCCAAGATTCCCGGTACTGGGTGCAGTACTTC. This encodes CTSSQDSRYWVQYF.

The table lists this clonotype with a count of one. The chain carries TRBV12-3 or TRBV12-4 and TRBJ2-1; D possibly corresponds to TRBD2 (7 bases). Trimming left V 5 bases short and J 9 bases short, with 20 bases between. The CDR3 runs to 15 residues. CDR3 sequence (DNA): TGTGCCAGCAGTCCCATTTGGGGAGGGGGTAGTGAGCAGTTCTTC. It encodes CASSPIWGGGSEQFF.

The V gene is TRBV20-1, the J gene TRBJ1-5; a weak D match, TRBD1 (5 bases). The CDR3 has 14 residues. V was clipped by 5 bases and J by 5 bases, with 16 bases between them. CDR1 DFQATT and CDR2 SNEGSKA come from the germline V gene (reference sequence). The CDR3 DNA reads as TGCAGTGCTCATACCGGGACGGTCGATCAGCCCCAGCATTTT. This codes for CSAHTGTVDQPQHF.

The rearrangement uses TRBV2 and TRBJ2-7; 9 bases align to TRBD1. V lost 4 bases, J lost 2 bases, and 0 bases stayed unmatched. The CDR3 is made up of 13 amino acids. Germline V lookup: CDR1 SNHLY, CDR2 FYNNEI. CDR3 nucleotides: TGTGCCAGCAGTGGGGACAGGGCCTACGAGCAGTACTTC. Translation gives CASSGDRAYEQYF.

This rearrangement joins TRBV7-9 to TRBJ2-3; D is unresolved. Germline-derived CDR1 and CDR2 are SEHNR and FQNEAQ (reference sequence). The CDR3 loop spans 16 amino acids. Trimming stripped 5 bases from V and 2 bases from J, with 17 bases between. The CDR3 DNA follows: TGTGCCAGCAGCCGAGAGGCGACCATGAACACAGATACGCAGTATTTT. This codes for CASSREATMNTDTQYF. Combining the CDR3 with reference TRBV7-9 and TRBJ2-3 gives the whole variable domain DTGVSQNPRHKITKRGQNVTFRCDPISEHNRLYWYRQTLGQGPEFLTYFQNEAQLEKSRLLSDRFSAERPKGSFSTLEIQRTEQGDSAMYLCASSREATMNTDTQYFGPGTRLTVL.

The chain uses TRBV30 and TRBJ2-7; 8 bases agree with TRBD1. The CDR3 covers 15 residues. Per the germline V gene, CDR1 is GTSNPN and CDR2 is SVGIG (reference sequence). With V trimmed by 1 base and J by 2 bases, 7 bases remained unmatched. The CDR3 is CAWSDPRGRPYEQYF. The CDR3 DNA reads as TGTGCCTGGAGTGACCCCAGGGGGCGCCCCTACGAGCAGTACTTC.

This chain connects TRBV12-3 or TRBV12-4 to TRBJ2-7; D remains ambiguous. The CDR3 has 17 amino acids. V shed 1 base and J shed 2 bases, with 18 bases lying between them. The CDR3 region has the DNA TGTGCCAGCAGTTTAGTAGTGTCCCAGTCCTCCCCCTACGAGCAGTACTTC. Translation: CASSLVVSQSSPYEQYF.

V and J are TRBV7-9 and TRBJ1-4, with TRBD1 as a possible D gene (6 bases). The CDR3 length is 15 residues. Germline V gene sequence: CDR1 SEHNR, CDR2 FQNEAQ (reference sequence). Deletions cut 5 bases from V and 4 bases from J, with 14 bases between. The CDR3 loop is CASSGPTGRNEKLFF. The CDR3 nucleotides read TGTGCCAGCAGCGGACCGACAGGCCGTAATGAAAAACTGTTTTTT.

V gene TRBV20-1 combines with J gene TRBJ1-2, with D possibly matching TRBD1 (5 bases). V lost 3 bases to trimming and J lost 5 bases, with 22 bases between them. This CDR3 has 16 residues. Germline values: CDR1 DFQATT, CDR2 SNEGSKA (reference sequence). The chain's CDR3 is CSASLAGRNGAYGYTF. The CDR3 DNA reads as TGCAGTGCTAGTTTGGCAGGTCGCAACGGGGCATATGGCTACACCTTC.

CDR3 sequence (DNA): TGTGCCTGGGCTACAGGGAGCTATGGCTACACCTTC. Its translation is CAWATGSYGYTF. The chain uses TRBV30 and TRBJ1-2, with D maybe TRBD1 (6 bases). CDR1 and CDR2 from the germline V gene are GTSNPN and SVGIG (reference sequence). Deletions cut 5 bases from V and 4 bases from J, with 11 bases between. The CDR3 sequence is 12 residues long. Complete variable domain (other parts from reference TRBV30 and TRBJ1-2): SQTIHQWPATLVQPVGSPLSLECTVEGTSNPNLYWYRQAAGRGLQLLFYSVGIGQISSEVPQNLSASRPQDRQFILSSKKLLLSDSGFYLCAWATGSYGYTFGSGTRLTVV.

CDR3 loop: CSGYTDPEAFF. CDR3 coding DNA: TGCAGCGGGTACACGGACCCTGAAGCTTTCTTT. V gene TRBV29-1 combines with J gene TRBJ1-1; the D is unclear. Deletions cut 7 bases from V and 6 bases from J, with 12 bases between. The CDR3 is 11 residues long. CDR1 is SQVTM and CDR2 is ANQGSEA in the germline V gene.

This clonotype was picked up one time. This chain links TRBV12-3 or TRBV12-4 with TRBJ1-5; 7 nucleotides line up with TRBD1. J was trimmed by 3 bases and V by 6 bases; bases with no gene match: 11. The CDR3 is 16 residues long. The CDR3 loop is CASSADRPRPNQPQHF. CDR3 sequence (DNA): TGTGCCAGCAGCGCGGACAGGCCCCGGCCCAATCAGCCCCAGCATTTT.

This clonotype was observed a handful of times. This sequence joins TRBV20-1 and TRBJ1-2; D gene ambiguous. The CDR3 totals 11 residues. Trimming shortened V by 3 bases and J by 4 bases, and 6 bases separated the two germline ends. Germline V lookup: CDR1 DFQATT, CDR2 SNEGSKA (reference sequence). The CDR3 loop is CSASASYGYTF. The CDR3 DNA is TGCAGTGCTAGTGCTAGCTATGGCTACACCTTC.

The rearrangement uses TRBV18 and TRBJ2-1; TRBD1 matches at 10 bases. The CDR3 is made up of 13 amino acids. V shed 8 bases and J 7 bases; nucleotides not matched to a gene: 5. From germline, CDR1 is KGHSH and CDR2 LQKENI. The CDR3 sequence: CASPSGQGNEQFF. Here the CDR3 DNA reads TGTGCCAGCCCTTCGGGACAGGGGAATGAGCAGTTCTTC. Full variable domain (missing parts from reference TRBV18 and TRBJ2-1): NAGVMQNPRHLVRRRGQEARLRCSPMKGHSHVYWYRQLPEEGLKFMVYLQKENIIDESGMPKERFSAEFPKEGPSILRIQQVVRGDSAAYFCASPSGQGNEQFFGPGTRLTVL.

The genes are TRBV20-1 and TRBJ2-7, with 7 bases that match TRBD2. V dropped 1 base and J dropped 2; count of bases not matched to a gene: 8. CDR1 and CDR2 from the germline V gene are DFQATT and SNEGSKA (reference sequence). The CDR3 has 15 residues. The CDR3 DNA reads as TGCAGTGCTAGAGTGGGCGCCAGCGGGGCCTACGAGCAGTACTTC. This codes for CSARVGASGAYEQYF.

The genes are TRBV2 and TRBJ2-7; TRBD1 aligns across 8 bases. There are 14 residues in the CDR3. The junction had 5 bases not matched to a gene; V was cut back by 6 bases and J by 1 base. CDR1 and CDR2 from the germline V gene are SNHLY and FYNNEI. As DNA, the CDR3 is TGTGCCAGCAGGGCCGACAGGGGATCCTACGAGCAGTACTTC. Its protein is CASRADRGSYEQYF.

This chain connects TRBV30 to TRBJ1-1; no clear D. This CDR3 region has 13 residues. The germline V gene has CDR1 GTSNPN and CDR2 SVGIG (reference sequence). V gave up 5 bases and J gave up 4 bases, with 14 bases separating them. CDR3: CAWSFWMGTEAFF. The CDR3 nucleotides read TGTGCCTGGTCCTTTTGGATGGGCACTGAAGCTTTCTTT.